This TCR beta chain appears in the sequencing data of a study of cytomegalovirus exposure and HLA in healthy donors. CDR1 is SGDLS and CDR2 is YYNGEE in the germline V gene. Trimming left V 0 bases short and J 5 bases short, with 8 bases between. The CDR3 consists of 13 residues. In the PCR, 60 Vbeta and 13 Jbeta primers were used. Repertoires were generated with immunoSEQ multiplex PCR, while TCRdb's copy carries only in-frame clones and drops some. The data contain about 190,000 clones, 75% to 90% of them singletons. The V gene is TRBV9, the J gene TRBJ1-1; D ambiguous. This clonotype was sampled from a boy between 2 and 10 years old in good health and CMV-seronegative. Specimen: PBMCs. This CDR3 is CASSVVANTEAFF. In nucleotides, the CDR3 is TGTGCCAGCAGCGTAGTGGCCAATACTGAAGCTTTCTTT.